The 18 T cell receptor beta chains below come from one sample, sequenced in a study of blood T cell repertoires in COVID-19. The method was immunoSEQ multiplex PCR; TCRdb's version includes in-frame clones alone and lacks a portion of them. Among 150,000 to 200,000 clones listed, about 88% were seen once. Sequenced material: peripheral blood. The source of these receptors is a man aged 40-49 years with acute or convalescent COVID-19.

This chain links TRBV7-2 with TRBJ1-2, with a weak D call TRBD1 (6 bases). The CDR3 is 12 residues long. V was cut by 1 base and J by 10 bases, with 10 bases left in between. Germline V gives CDR1 SGHTA, CDR2 FQGNSA. The CDR3 protein is CASSLGTAVYTF. The CDR3, as DNA: TGTGCCAGCAGCTTAGGGACAGCAGTCTACACCTTC.

As to this clone: The junction departs from the called germline gene at one end, perhaps through a read error. The V and J genes are TRBV7-6 and TRBJ2-1; 8 nucleotides agree with TRBD2. The CDR3 has 15 amino acids. Germline V lookup: CDR1 SGHVS, CDR2 FNYEAQ. CDR3 DNA: TGTGCCAGCAGATTAGCGGGGCCGTATGACAATGAGCAGTTCTTC. Translation gives CASRLAGPYDNEQFF.

The chain joins TRBV6-1 to TRBJ2-6; unclear D gene. This CDR3 comprises 13 residues. CDR1 is MNHNS, CDR2 SASEGT, per germline. V was pared by 7 bases and J by 4 bases, with 8 bases between. The CDR3 nucleotides are TGTGCCAGCATTCAAAAAGGGGCCAACGTCCTGACTTTC. This gives the protein CASIQKGANVLTF.

The chain combines TRBV18 with TRBJ2-3; 9 nucleotides line up with TRBD1. This CDR3 is built from 16 residues. The V segment lost 5 bases and the J segment 4 bases; nucleotides outside the gene matches: 10. Germline V gives CDR1 KGHSH, CDR2 LQKENI. In DNA form, the CDR3 reads TGTGCCAGCTCATCCTACGACAGGGGGGGGTCAGATACGCAGTATTTT. It yields the protein CASSSYDRGGSDTQYF.

This chain uses TRBV19 with TRBJ2-5; D is perhaps TRBD2 (7 bases). In germline, CDR1 is LNHDA, CDR2 SQIVND (reference sequence). This CDR3 contains 11 residues. V was cut by 7 bases and J by 13 bases, with 16 bases left in between. This CDR3 is CASNGGPGLYF. Here the CDR3 DNA reads TGTGCCAGTAACGGGGGGCCGGGTCTGTACTTC. Full variable domain (rest looked up from reference TRBV19 and TRBJ2-5): DGGITQSPKYLFRKEGQNVTLSCEQNLNHDAMYWYRQDPGQGLRLIYYSQIVNDFQKGDIAEGYSVSREKKESFPLTVTSAQKNPTAFYLCASNGGPGLYFGPGTRLLVL.

V gene TRBV18 combines with J gene TRBJ2-7; no clear D gene. Germline CDR1 KGHSH, CDR2 LQKENI. The CDR3 contains 14 residues. Between the trimmed V and J ends, which lost 4 bases and 3 bases, there was a span of 13 bases. The CDR3 DNA follows: TGTGCCAGCTCACAAGCCGGGTACCTCTACGAGCAGTACTTC. Its protein is CASSQAGYLYEQYF. Full variable domain (rest looked up from reference TRBV18 and TRBJ2-7): NAGVMQNPRHLVRRRGQEARLRCSPMKGHSHVYWYRQLPEEGLKFMVYLQKENIIDESGMPKERFSAEFPKEGPSILRIQQVVRGDSAAYFCASSQAGYLYEQYFGPGTRLTVT.

V is TRBV18 and J is TRBJ2-5, with 7 bases that match TRBD2. Germline V gene lookup returns CDR1 KGHSH and CDR2 LQKENI. The trim removed 1 base at V and 4 bases at J, leaving 3 bases unmatched. The CDR3 is 14 amino acids. DNA of the CDR3: TGTGCCAGCTCACCACGGACTAGTACAGAGACCCAGTACTTC. Its protein product is CASSPRTSTETQYF.

This chain joins TRBV5-6 and TRBJ2-1; weak D call: TRBD2 (5 bases). This CDR3 has 15 residues. V lost 0 bases to trimming and J lost 6 bases, with 13 bases between them. Per the germline V gene, CDR1 is SGHDT and CDR2 is YYEEEE. This chain's CDR3 is CASSLGTGEVNEQFF. CDR3 coding DNA: TGTGCCAGCAGCTTGGGGACTGGAGAGGTCAATGAGCAGTTCTTC. The full variable domain, with the rest looked up from reference TRBV5-6 and TRBJ2-1, is DAGVTQSPTHLIKTRGQQVTLRCSPKSGHDTVSWYQQALGQGPQFIFQYYEEEERQRGNFPDRFSGHQFPNYSSELNVNALLLGDSALYLCASSLGTGEVNEQFFGPGTRLTVL.

The V call is TRBV29-1, the J call TRBJ1-1, with 8 positions matching TRBD1. Trimming removed 7 bases from V and 4 bases from J; junction bases left unmatched: 8. CDR1 and CDR2 (germline): SQVTM, ANQGSEA. This CDR3 region has 13 residues. The CDR3 region has the DNA TGCAGCGACACACAGGGGGGGAGCACTGAAGCTTTCTTT. This sequence encodes CSDTQGGSTEAFF. The complete variable domain, with remaining parts taken from reference TRBV29-1 and TRBJ1-1, reads SAVISQKPSRDICQRGTSLTIQCQVDSQVTMMFWYRQQPGQSLTLIATANQGSEATYESGFVIDKFPISRPNLTFSTLTVSNMSPEDSSIYLCSDTQGGSTEAFFGQGTRLTVV.

This clone was seen a single time. Other DNA sequences from this sample encode an identical CDR3 as well. Here the CDR3 reads CASSVAGRGGTDTQYF. The CDR3 DNA is TGTGCCAGCAGCGTAGCGGGGAGGGGCGGCACAGATACGCAGTATTTT. V and J are TRBV9 and TRBJ2-3; 7 nucleotides match TRBD2. The germline CDR1 and CDR2 sequences are SGDLS and YYNGEE. The CDR3 sequence is 16 residues long. V gave up 0 bases and J gave up 1 base; unmatched junction bases: 5.

The chain carries TRBV27 and TRBJ2-6, with 8 bases that match TRBD1. In germline, CDR1 is MNHEY, CDR2 SMNVEV (reference sequence). With V trimmed by 5 bases and J by 1 base, 7 bases remained unmatched. The CDR3 sequence is 17 residues long. CDR3: CASSIITGGSGANVLTF. The CDR3 coding sequence is TGTGCCAGCAGTATAATCACAGGGGGTTCTGGGGCCAACGTCCTGACTTTC.

This chain links TRBV7-8 with TRBJ2-4, with TRBD1 as a possible D gene (6 bases). V was cut by 4 bases and J by 11 bases, with 18 bases left in between. The CDR3 sequence is 14 residues long. The V gene's germline CDR1 is SGHVS and CDR2 FQNEAQ. CDR3 sequence (DNA): TGTGCCAGCAGCTCACCCTCTAGGGGGAGCGTTCAGTACTTC. This encodes CASSSPSRGSVQYF.

J is TRBJ2-5 and V is TRBV28; D unresolved. V was clipped by 3 bases and J by 3 bases, with 11 bases between them. CDR1 is MDHEN and CDR2 is SYDVKM in the germline V gene. The CDR3 has 14 amino acids. Here the CDR3 DNA reads TGTGCCAGCAGTTTTTCAGGTCCAGAAGAGACCCAGTACTTC. Its protein is CASSFSGPEETQYF.

This clone was detected once. The chain couples TRBV19 to TRBJ1-1, with D maybe TRBD1 (6 bases). V dropped 3 bases and J dropped 11 bases, with 13 bases sitting between them. This CDR3 comprises 12 residues. CDR1 is LNHDA and CDR2 is SQIVND in the germline V gene (reference sequence). DNA for the CDR3: TGTGCCAGTAGTATTAACGACAGGTCGGCTTTCTTT. This gives the protein CASSINDRSAFF.

V gene TRBV2 combines with J gene TRBJ2-7; possible D gene TRBD2, 5 bases. The CDR3 covers 14 residues. Germline V lookup: CDR1 SNHLY, CDR2 FYNNEI. V dropped 5 bases and J dropped 3 bases, with 14 bases sitting between them. As DNA, the CDR3 is TGTGCCAGCAGTTTCGGGGTAGGAGTCTACGAGCAGTACTTC. This translates into CASSFGVGVYEQYF.

The CDR3 protein is CASSYMASPLHF. In DNA form, the CDR3 reads TGTGCCAGCAGTTATATGGCTTCACCCCTCCACTTT. The chain combines TRBV6-2 or TRBV6-3 with TRBJ1-6; the D is unclear. The CDR3 contains 12 residues. Germline V CDR1 and CDR2: MNHEY, SVGEGT. V dropped 3 bases and J dropped 9 bases, with 6 bases sitting between them.

The chain couples TRBV6-5 to TRBJ1-5; TRBD1 might be the D (6 bases). Germline V gives CDR1 MNHEY, CDR2 SVGAGI. Trimming shortened V by 6 bases and J by 6 bases, and 15 bases separated the two germline ends. CDR3 length equals 14 residues. CDR3 amino acids: CASSPRGEGQPQHF. The CDR3 DNA reads as TGTGCCAGCAGCCCCAGGGGCGAGGGTCAGCCCCAGCATTTT.

This chain's CDR3 is CASSLVSPGELFF. The CDR3 DNA follows: TGTGCCAGCAGCTTGGTTAGCCCCGGGGAGCTGTTTTTT. V is TRBV7-9 and J is TRBJ2-2; no definite D call. The CDR3 is made up of 13 amino acids. Trimming cost V 3 bases and J 6 bases, with 8 bases left between them. Germline CDR1 and CDR2: SEHNR and FQNEAQ (reference sequence).